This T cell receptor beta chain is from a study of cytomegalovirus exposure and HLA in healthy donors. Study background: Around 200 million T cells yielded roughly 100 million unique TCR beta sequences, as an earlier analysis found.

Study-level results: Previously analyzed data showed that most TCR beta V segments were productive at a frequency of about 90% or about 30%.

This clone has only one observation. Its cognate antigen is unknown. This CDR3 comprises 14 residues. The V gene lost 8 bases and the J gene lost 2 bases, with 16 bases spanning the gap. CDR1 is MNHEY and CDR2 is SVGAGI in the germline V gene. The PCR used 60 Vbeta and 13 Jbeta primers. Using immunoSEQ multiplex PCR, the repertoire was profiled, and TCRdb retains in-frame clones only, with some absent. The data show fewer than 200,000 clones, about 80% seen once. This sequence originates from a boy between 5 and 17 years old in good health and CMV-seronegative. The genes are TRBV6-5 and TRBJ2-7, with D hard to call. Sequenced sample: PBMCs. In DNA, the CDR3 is TGTGCCAGCGGTACGATCGGGTTGACCTACGAGCAGTACTTC. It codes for CASGTIGLTYEQYF.